This T cell receptor (beta chain) was identified during a study of cytomegalovirus exposure and HLA in healthy donors. Whole-study findings and limits: A later analysis found that most CMV-associated TCR beta chains appeared HLA-restricted. Being indistinguishable, some V segments were excluded, TRBV6-2 and TRBV6-3 among them.

About this clone itself: The antigen is unknown.

Both 60 Vbeta primers and 13 Jbeta primers went into the PCR. Sequencing used immunoSEQ multiplex PCR; TCRdb keeps in-frame clones, though not all of them. The table lists 180,000 or so clones, more than 70% of them singletons. The V segment lost 2 bases and the J segment 3 bases; nucleotides outside the gene matches: 8. Germline V gene sequence: CDR1 MNHEY, CDR2 SMNVEV (reference sequence). The CDR3 consists of 17 residues. Donors were nominally healthy when sampled, though unrecorded immune exposures were likely. The receptor's source is a woman aged 45-59 years in good health and CMV-seropositive. Material: PBMCs. The rearrangement links TRBV27 to TRBJ2-1; 9 bases map to TRBD2. The CDR3, as DNA: TGTGCCAGCAGTTTAAAGGGAGCGGGGGGAGGCTACAATGAGCAGTTCTTC. Translating it yields CASSLKGAGGGYNEQFF.